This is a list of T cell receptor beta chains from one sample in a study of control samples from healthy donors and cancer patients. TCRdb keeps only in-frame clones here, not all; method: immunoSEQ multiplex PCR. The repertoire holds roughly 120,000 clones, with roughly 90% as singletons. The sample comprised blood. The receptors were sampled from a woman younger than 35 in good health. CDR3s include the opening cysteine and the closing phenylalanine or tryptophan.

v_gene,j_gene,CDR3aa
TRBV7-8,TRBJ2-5,CASSLVGATRETQYF
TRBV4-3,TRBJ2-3,CASSLEAGTYTQYF
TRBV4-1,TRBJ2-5,CASSQDIGGETQYF
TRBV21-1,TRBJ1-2,CASSPGVGYPRYGYTF
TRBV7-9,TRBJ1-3,CASSSRTGLSGNTIYF
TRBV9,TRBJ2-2,CASSVGGGSTGELFF
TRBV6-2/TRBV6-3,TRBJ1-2,CASSYSPQTLYGYTF
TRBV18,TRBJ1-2,CASSPRQGAGGYTF
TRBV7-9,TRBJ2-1,CASRTPPKDRGGNEQFF
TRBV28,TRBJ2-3,CASSASGSSTDTQYF
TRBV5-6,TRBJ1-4,CASSSTGTGNEKLFF
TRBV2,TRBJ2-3,CASRNSRDSTDTQYF
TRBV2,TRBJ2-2,CASQGLNTGELFF
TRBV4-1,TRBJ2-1,CASSQVGGNEQFF
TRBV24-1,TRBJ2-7,CATSDWGTSGAYEQYF
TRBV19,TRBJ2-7,CASEGMNEQYF
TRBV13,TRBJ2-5,CASSHGGRGLQTQYF
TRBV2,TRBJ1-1,CASLWPGQAGQGTEAFF
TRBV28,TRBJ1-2,CASSSGTRGYTF
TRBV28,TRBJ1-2,CASSLFTGEKGYTF